Listed below are T cell receptor beta chains from one sample, sequenced in a study of CD8 T cells in ankylosing spondylitis. TCRdb re-called the 5' RACE reads with MiXCR, one entry per CDR3 protein. The table includes hundreds of thousands of distinct CDR3 sequences, roughly 15% detected once. The sequenced sample consisted of blood, either unsorted or a sorted T cell fraction (not recorded which). These receptors came from a male donor with ankylosing spondylitis. Each CDR3 is given with its conserved first and last residue. D genes are given only for firm matches. Clone size is shown for a subset of rows, as once, few, many or a class of expanded clone.

v_call: TRBV6-5
d_call: TRBD1
j_call: TRBJ1-2
clone_size: NA
cdr3_aa: CASSYGQGGPYGYTF
cdr3_nt: TGTGCCAGCAGTTACGGACAGGGAGGACCGTATGGCTACACCTTC

v_call: TRBV30
d_call: TRBD1
j_call: TRBJ2-7
clone_size: few
cdr3_aa: CAWGDRESSYEQYF
cdr3_nt: TGTGCCTGGGGTGACAGGGAGAGCTCCTACGAGCAGTACTTC

v_call: TRBV6-2/TRBV6-3
d_call: TRBD1
j_call: TRBJ2-2
clone_size: NA
cdr3_aa: CASSYISGTGVTGELFF
cdr3_nt: TGTGCCAGCAGTTATATCTCCGGGACAGGGGTCACCGGGGAGCTGTTTTTT

v_call: TRBV29-1
d_call: NA
j_call: TRBJ1-5
clone_size: NA
cdr3_aa: CSGDQPQHF
cdr3_nt: TGCAGCGGGGACCAGCCCCAGCATTTT

v_call: TRBV5-1
d_call: NA
j_call: TRBJ2-5
clone_size: NA
cdr3_aa: CASSSRGVETQYF
cdr3_nt: TGCGCCAGCAGCTCCAGGGGGGTGGAGACCCAGTACTTC

v_call: TRBV6-1
d_call: NA
j_call: TRBJ1-5
clone_size: NA
cdr3_aa: CASSTDGGGNQPQHF
cdr3_nt: TGTGCCAGCAGTACGGACGGCGGGGGCAATCAGCCCCAGCATTTT

v_call: TRBV6-1
d_call: TRBD1
j_call: TRBJ1-2
clone_size: few
cdr3_aa: CASSTGTGGGYTF
cdr3_nt: TGTGCCAGCAGTACCGGGACAGGGGGAGGCTACACCTTC

v_call: TRBV18
d_call: NA
j_call: TRBJ2-3
clone_size: few
cdr3_aa: CASSPPIRDTQYF
cdr3_nt: TGTGCCAGCTCACCACCGATCCGAGATACGCAGTATTTT

v_call: TRBV5-1
d_call: TRBD2
j_call: TRBJ2-1
clone_size: few
cdr3_aa: CASTDRGGSGGYNEQFF
cdr3_nt: TGCGCCAGCACCGACCGTGGGGGCTCGGGAGGGTACAATGAGCAGTTCTTC

v_call: TRBV18
d_call: NA
j_call: TRBJ2-2
clone_size: NA
cdr3_aa: CASSPLSGELFF
cdr3_nt: TGTGCCAGCTCACCGCTTTCCGGGGAGCTGTTTTTT

v_call: TRBV12-3/TRBV12-4
d_call: NA
j_call: TRBJ2-5
clone_size: many
cdr3_aa: CASSPRGSWETQYF
cdr3_nt: TGTGCCAGCAGCCCAAGGGGGAGCTGGGAGACCCAGTACTTC

v_call: TRBV6-2/TRBV6-3
d_call: NA
j_call: TRBJ2-5
clone_size: few
cdr3_aa: CASRGQVRETQYF
cdr3_nt: TGTGCCAGCAGAGGCCAGGTCCGGGAGACCCAGTACTTC

v_call: TRBV3-1
d_call: TRBD1
j_call: TRBJ1-2
clone_size: NA
cdr3_aa: CASSHRQGSRNGYTF
cdr3_nt: TGTGCCAGCAGCCACCGACAGGGGTCGCGGAATGGCTACACCTTC

v_call: TRBV15
d_call: NA
j_call: TRBJ2-3
clone_size: few
cdr3_aa: CATSRDLRRRENTDTQYF
cdr3_nt: TGTGCCACCAGCAGAGATTTGAGGCGGAGAGAGAACACAGATACGCAGTATTTT

v_call: TRBV9
d_call: TRBD2
j_call: TRBJ2-2
clone_size: many
cdr3_aa: CASSASGLAGNQMDLARDAGELFF
cdr3_nt: TGTGCCAGCAGCGCCTCAGGACTAGCGGGAAATCAAATGGATTTAGCTCGGGATGCCGGGGAGCTGTTTTTT

v_call: TRBV7-2
d_call: TRBD2
j_call: TRBJ2-3
clone_size: NA
cdr3_aa: CASSTGLAADTQYF
cdr3_nt: TGTGCCAGCAGTACCGGACTAGCGGCAGATACGCAGTATTTT

v_call: TRBV29-1
d_call: NA
j_call: TRBJ2-7
clone_size: few
cdr3_aa: CSVEDRVAYEQYF
cdr3_nt: TGCAGCGTTGAAGATCGGGTAGCCTACGAGCAGTACTTC

v_call: TRBV28
d_call: TRBD1
j_call: TRBJ2-4
clone_size: few
cdr3_aa: CASSATGTGGFVQYF
cdr3_nt: TGTGCCAGCAGTGCTACCGGGACAGGGGGGTTTGTTCAGTACTTC

v_call: TRBV6-5
d_call: TRBD1
j_call: TRBJ2-3
clone_size: NA
cdr3_aa: CASRTRQGRTDTQYF
cdr3_nt: TGTGCCAGCAGGACTCGACAGGGCCGCACAGATACGCAGTATTTT

v_call: TRBV5-1
d_call: TRBD1
j_call: TRBJ1-5
clone_size: many
cdr3_aa: CASSLEGAGNQPQHF
cdr3_nt: TGCGCCAGCAGCTTGGAGGGGGCCGGCAATCAGCCCCAGCATTTT

v_call: TRBV5-1
d_call: TRBD1
j_call: TRBJ1-4
clone_size: NA
cdr3_aa: CASSLGGSANEKLFF
cdr3_nt: TGCGCCAGCAGCTTAGGGGGCTCAGCTAATGAAAAACTGTTTTTT

v_call: TRBV2
d_call: NA
j_call: TRBJ1-5
clone_size: few
cdr3_aa: CASKGDSNQPQHF
cdr3_nt: TGTGCCAGCAAGGGAGATAGCAATCAGCCCCAGCATTTT

v_call: TRBV12-3/TRBV12-4
d_call: TRBD2
j_call: TRBJ2-1
clone_size: many
cdr3_aa: CASSPSGVAGGQFF
cdr3_nt: TGTGCCAGCAGTCCCTCCGGGGTAGCGGGTGGGCAGTTCTTC

v_call: TRBV6-1
d_call: NA
j_call: TRBJ1-2
clone_size: few
cdr3_aa: CASSEAGWNGYTF
cdr3_nt: TGTGCCAGCAGTGAAGCAGGGTGGAATGGCTACACCTTC

v_call: TRBV12-3/TRBV12-4
d_call: NA
j_call: TRBJ1-5
clone_size: NA
cdr3_aa: CASSLNTAYQHF
cdr3_nt: TGTGCCAGCAGTTTAAACACAGCGTACCAGCATTTT

v_call: TRBV5-1
d_call: TRBD1
j_call: TRBJ1-1
clone_size: NA
cdr3_aa: CASSWGQGQTNTEAFF
cdr3_nt: TGCGCCAGCAGCTGGGGACAGGGGCAGACTAACACTGAAGCTTTCTTT

v_call: TRBV9
d_call: TRBD2
j_call: TRBJ2-7
clone_size: few
cdr3_aa: CASSVASGNYEQYF
cdr3_nt: TGTGCCAGCAGCGTGGCTAGCGGGAACTACGAGCAGTACTTC

v_call: TRBV5-1
d_call: NA
j_call: TRBJ2-7
clone_size: few
cdr3_aa: CASSSSEGSLEQYF
cdr3_nt: TGCGCCAGCAGCTCCAGTGAGGGGTCCCTCGAGCAGTACTTC

v_call: TRBV27
d_call: NA
j_call: TRBJ2-7
clone_size: NA
cdr3_aa: CASSLLGGFDDEQYF
cdr3_nt: TGTGCCAGCAGTTTATTAGGGGGGTTCGACGACGAGCAGTACTTC

v_call: TRBV28
d_call: NA
j_call: TRBJ1-5
clone_size: few
cdr3_aa: CASSLELNQPQHF
cdr3_nt: TGTGCCAGCAGTTTAGAGTTAAATCAGCCCCAGCATTTT

v_call: TRBV20-1
d_call: NA
j_call: TRBJ2-2
clone_size: NA
cdr3_aa: CSASGGGELFF
cdr3_nt: TGCAGTGCTAGCGGGGGCGGGGAGCTGTTTTTT

v_call: TRBV20-1
d_call: NA
j_call: TRBJ2-3
clone_size: NA
cdr3_aa: CSARAGGGDTQYF
cdr3_nt: TGCAGTGCTAGAGCTGGAGGGGGAGATACGCAGTATTTT

v_call: TRBV5-4
d_call: TRBD1
j_call: TRBJ1-1
clone_size: few
cdr3_aa: CASSLRQGAGVGEAFF
cdr3_nt: TGTGCCAGCAGCTTACGACAGGGGGCGGGAGTTGGTGAAGCTTTCTTT

v_call: TRBV12-3/TRBV12-4
d_call: NA
j_call: TRBJ2-5
clone_size: many
cdr3_aa: CASSLDGRETQYF
cdr3_nt: TGTGCCAGCAGCCTCGACGGTAGAGAGACCCAGTACTTC

v_call: TRBV18
d_call: TRBD1
j_call: TRBJ1-2
clone_size: few
cdr3_aa: CASSPPGQGAVEDGYTF
cdr3_nt: TGTGCCAGCTCACCACCGGGACAGGGGGCGGTTGAGGATGGCTACACCTTC

v_call: TRBV2
d_call: NA
j_call: TRBJ2-7
clone_size: few
cdr3_aa: CASSEELVSYEQYF
cdr3_nt: TGTGCCAGCAGTGAAGAACTGGTTTCCTACGAGCAGTACTTC

v_call: TRBV12-3/TRBV12-4
d_call: NA
j_call: TRBJ2-7
clone_size: few
cdr3_aa: CASSRGKLGYEQYF
cdr3_nt: TGTGCCAGCAGCCGAGGGAAGCTCGGCTACGAGCAGTACTTC

v_call: TRBV6-2/TRBV6-3
d_call: TRBD2
j_call: TRBJ2-7
clone_size: NA
cdr3_aa: CASRTSGRANEQYF
cdr3_nt: TGTGCCAGCAGAACTAGCGGGAGAGCGAACGAGCAGTACTTC

v_call: TRBV30
d_call: NA
j_call: TRBJ2-6
clone_size: few
cdr3_aa: CAWSVHLTGWNKANVLTF
cdr3_nt: TGTGCCTGGAGTGTACACTTAACGGGATGGAATAAGGCCAACGTCCTGACTTTC

v_call: TRBV6-5
d_call: NA
j_call: TRBJ2-3
clone_size: few
cdr3_aa: CASSYGHHTDTQYF
cdr3_nt: TGTGCCAGCAGTTACGGGCACCACACAGATACGCAGTATTTT

v_call: TRBV4-1
d_call: NA
j_call: TRBJ2-4
clone_size: NA
cdr3_aa: CASSQDPGAKNIQYF
cdr3_nt: TGCGCCAGCAGCCAAGATCCGGGGGCCAAAAACATTCAGTACTTC